Reported below is one T cell receptor beta chain. The antigen remains undetermined. This CDR3 is built from 14 residues. The germline V and J ends were trimmed by 5 bases and 1 base, with 12 bases remaining between them. Germline V gives CDR1 SGHRS, CDR2 YFSETQ. This entry comes from a study of T cell clonotyping in hematopoietic cell transplantation. Study-level findings and limits: CD4 and CD8 repertoire contributions could not be separated without sorting.

Using immunoSEQ multiplex PCR, the repertoire was profiled, and TCRdb retains in-frame clones only, with some absent. The table shows approximately 11,000 clones, with around nine tenths occurring only once. The TCR was taken from a male patient between 55 and 70 years old who had an allogeneic stem cell transplant from an unrelated donor, so the T cells may come from the graft donor. Some clones in this sample may be carry-over from other donors' samples. J is TRBJ2-5 and V is TRBV5-1, with TRBD2 as a possible D gene (6 bases). The source material was PBMCs, sampled 180 days after allogeneic stem cell transplant. The CDR3, as DNA: TGCGCCAGCAGGCCTGTGGGGGGCCAAGAGACCCAGTACTTC. It translates to CASRPVGGQETQYF. Using reference TRBV5-1 and TRBJ2-5 for the parts outside the CDR3, the full variable domain is KAGVTQTPRYLIKTRGQQVTLSCSPISGHRSVSWYQQTPGQGLQFLFEYFSETQRNKGNFPGRFSGRQFSNSRSEMNVSTLELGDSALYLCASRPVGGQETQYFGPGTRLLVL.